This T cell receptor beta chain was sequenced for a study of blood T cells in healthy people across ages. Looked up from germline, CDR1 is MGHRA and CDR2 is YSYEKL. The CDR3 runs to 17 residues. Germline trimming cut 3 bases from V and 1 base from J; bases unmatched to any gene: 10. A second PCR of roughly 7 to 11 cycles used a sample-barcoded 5' primer and a J-beta primer mix. In TCRdb, the 5' RACE reads were re-called with MiXCR into one record per CDR3 protein. The data show roughly 2 million distinct CDR3 sequences, roughly 50% seen once. To note about this clonotype: The target antigen is unknown.

Points from the study as a whole: Estimated diversity across one million T cells was deemed an underestimate. There was a strong correlation between TCR beta diversity and naive T cell percentage.

The V and J genes are TRBV4-1 and TRBJ2-3; TRBD2 matches at 7 bases. Sequenced sample: blood. The source is a woman aged 40 to 55 in good health. This chain's CDR3 is CASSQASGSWGTDTQYF. The CDR3 DNA follows: TGCGCCAGCAGCCAGGCTAGCGGCTCGTGGGGCACAGATACGCAGTATTTT.